This T cell receptor (beta chain) was observed in a study of PD-1 blockade in classical Hodgkin lymphoma. Overall study: Patients were treated with nivolumab at 3 mg/kg, and this was given intravenously every 2 weeks.

The time point: cycle 4 day 1 (C4D1), after six to seven weeks of nivolumab. Relapses following autologous stem cell transplantation were seen in all patients, with brentuximab vedotin exposure varying. The sample holds one count of this clone. Its matching antigen is unknown. Findings and caveats of the study: Sources of repertoire differences remain undefined, possibly disease activity or prior therapy. At C4D1, TCR diversity had climbed significantly for CD4+ cells, though not for CD8+ cells. At baseline, newly diagnosed patients reportedly showed less TCR diversity than healthy donors.

The method was immunoSEQ multiplex PCR; TCRdb's version includes in-frame clones alone and lacks a portion of them. Among more than 40,000 clones listed, about 80% were seen once. This sample comprised peripheral blood mononuclear cells (PBMCs), obtained before the fourth cycle of nivolumab. This TCR came from a human donor with classical Hodgkin lymphoma.

The chain's CDR3 is CASTQGPYEQYF. CDR3 DNA: TGTGCCAGCACTCAGGGTCCCTACGAGCAGTACTTC. The genes are TRBV6-6 and TRBJ2-7; TRBD1 is a possible D gene (5 bases). This CDR3 is 12 amino acids long. CDR1 is MNHNY, CDR2 SVGAGI, per germline (reference sequence). The V gene lost 7 bases and the J gene lost 2 bases, with 9 bases spanning the gap.